The clone carrying this T cell receptor (beta chain) was detected once. The CDR3 contains 19 residues. V was pared by 6 bases and J by 0 bases, with 12 bases of the junction left unmatched. Germline V gene data show CDR1 as SGHAT and CDR2 as FQNNGV. These data come from a study of T cell clones after liver transplantation. Clones were sequenced by immunoSEQ multiplex PCR, and TCRdb holds only the in-frame ones, with some missing. The sample consists of about 75,000 clones, around 84% of them appearing once. The receptor comes from a human patient who received a liver transplant. Some T cells may arise from the graft donor. Sample: CD4+ T cells from blood, taken around 48 months after liver transplant. J is TRBJ2-3 and V is TRBV11-2; 13 bases map to TRBD2. The CDR3 loop reads CASRLFPGTSGASTDTQYF. The CDR3, as DNA: TGTGCCAGCAGGCTGTTTCCCGGGACTAGCGGGGCTAGCACAGATACGCAGTATTTT.